The T cell receptor beta chain described here comes from a study of T cell responses to AZD1222 COVID-19 vaccine. Findings and limits, study-wide: Donor demographics were predominantly white British with a female majority; clonal diversity may be underestimated.

On this clone: The antigen is undetermined.

Sequencing used immunoSEQ multiplex PCR; TCRdb keeps in-frame clones, though not all of them. Altogether approximately 210,000 clones are present, approximately 90% being singletons, with the ten largest covering about 3.5%. The sequence came from an adult who received the AZD1222 COVID-19 vaccine. The sample consisted of peripheral blood, taken 28 days after the second AZD1222 dose.

CDR3 nucleotide sequence: TGTGCCACCAGTGAAGGTCAACCCGCTGACCGCTACACCTTC. Protein sequence: CATSEGQPADRYTF. This chain joins TRBV24-1 and TRBJ1-2; D gene uncertain. Germline V gene data show CDR1 as KGHDR and CDR2 as SFDVKD. The CDR3 runs to 14 residues. V dropped 4 bases and J dropped 9 bases, with 17 bases sitting between them.